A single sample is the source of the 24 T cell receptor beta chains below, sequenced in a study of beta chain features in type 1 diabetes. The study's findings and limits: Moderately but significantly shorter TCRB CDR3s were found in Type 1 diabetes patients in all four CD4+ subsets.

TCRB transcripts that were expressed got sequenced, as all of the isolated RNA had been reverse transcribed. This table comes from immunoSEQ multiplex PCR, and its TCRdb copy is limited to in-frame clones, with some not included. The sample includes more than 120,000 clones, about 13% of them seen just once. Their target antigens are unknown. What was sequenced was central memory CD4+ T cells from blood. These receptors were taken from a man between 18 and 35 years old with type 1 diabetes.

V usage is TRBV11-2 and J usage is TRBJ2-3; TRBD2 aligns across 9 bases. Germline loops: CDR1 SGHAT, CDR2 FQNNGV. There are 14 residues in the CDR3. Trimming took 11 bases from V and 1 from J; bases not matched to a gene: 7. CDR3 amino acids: CASGTSSGTDTQYF. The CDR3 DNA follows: TGTGCCTCCGGGACTAGCAGTGGCACAGATACGCAGTATTTT.

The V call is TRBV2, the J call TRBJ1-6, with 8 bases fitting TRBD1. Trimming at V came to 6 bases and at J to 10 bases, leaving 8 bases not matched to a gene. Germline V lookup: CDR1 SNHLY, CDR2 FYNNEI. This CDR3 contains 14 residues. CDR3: CASSSDRVGSPLHF. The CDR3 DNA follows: TGTGCCAGCAGCTCGGACAGGGTAGGATCACCCCTCCACTTT. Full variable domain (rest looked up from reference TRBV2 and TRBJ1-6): EPEVTQTPSHQVTQMGQEVILRCVPISNHLYFYWYRQILGQKVEFLVSFYNNEISEKSEIFDDQFSVERPDGSNFTLKIRSTKLEDSAMYFCASSSDRVGSPLHFGNGTRLTVT.

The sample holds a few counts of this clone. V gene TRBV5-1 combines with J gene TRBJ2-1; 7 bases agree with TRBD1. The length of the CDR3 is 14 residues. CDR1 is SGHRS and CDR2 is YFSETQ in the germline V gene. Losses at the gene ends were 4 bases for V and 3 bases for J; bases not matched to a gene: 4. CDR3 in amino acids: CASSRDSYYNEQFF. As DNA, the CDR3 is TGCGCCAGCAGCCGGGACAGCTACTACAATGAGCAGTTCTTC.

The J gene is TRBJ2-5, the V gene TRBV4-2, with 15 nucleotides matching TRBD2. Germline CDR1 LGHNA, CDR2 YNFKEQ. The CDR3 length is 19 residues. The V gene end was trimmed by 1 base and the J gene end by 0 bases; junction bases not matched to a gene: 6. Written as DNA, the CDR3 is TGTGCCAGCAGCCAAGGGACCGGGACTAGCGGGGGGTACCAAGAGACCCAGTACTTC. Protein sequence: CASSQGTGTSGGYQETQYF.

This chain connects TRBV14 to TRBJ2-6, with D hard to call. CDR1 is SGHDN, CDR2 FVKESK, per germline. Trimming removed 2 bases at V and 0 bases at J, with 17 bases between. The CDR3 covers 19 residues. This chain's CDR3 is CASSQISGIWSSGANVLTF. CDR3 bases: TGTGCCAGCAGCCAAATTTCGGGCATCTGGAGCTCTGGGGCCAACGTCCTGACTTTC.

CDR3 amino acids: CAILNRENTEAFF. CDR3 coding DNA: TGTGCCATCCTTAACAGGGAGAACACTGAAGCTTTCTTT. The gene calls are TRBV28 and TRBJ1-1; weak D call: TRBD1 (6 bases). The CDR3 consists of 13 residues. Germline lookup yields CDR1 MDHEN and CDR2 SYDVKM. Deletions cut 10 bases from V and 1 base from J, with 13 bases between. The full variable domain, its missing parts supplied by reference TRBV28 and TRBJ1-1, is DVKVTQSSRYLVKRTGEKVFLECVQDMDHENMFWYRQDPGLGLRLIYFSYDVKMKEKGDIPEGYSVSREKKERFSLILESASTNQTSMYLCAILNRENTEAFFGQGTRLTVV.

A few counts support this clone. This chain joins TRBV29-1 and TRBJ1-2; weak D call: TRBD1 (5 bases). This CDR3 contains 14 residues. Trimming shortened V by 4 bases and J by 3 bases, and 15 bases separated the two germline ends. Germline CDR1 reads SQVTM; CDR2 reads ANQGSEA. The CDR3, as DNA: TGCAGCGTTGTAAGGGGCGGAGGGGACTATGGCTACACCTTC. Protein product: CSVVRGGGDYGYTF.

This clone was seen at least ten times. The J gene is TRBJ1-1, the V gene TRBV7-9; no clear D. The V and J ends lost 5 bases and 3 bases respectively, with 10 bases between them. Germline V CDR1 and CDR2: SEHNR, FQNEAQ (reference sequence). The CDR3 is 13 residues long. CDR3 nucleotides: TGTGCCAGCAGCCCTGGGCCAGACACTGAAGCTTTCTTT. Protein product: CASSPGPDTEAFF.

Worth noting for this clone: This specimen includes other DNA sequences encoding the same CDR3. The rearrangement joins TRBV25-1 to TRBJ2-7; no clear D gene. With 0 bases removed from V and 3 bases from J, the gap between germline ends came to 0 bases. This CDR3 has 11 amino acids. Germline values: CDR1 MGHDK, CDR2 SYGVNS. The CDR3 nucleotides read TGTGCCAGCAGTGAATACTACGAGCAGTACTTC. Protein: CASSEYYEQYF.

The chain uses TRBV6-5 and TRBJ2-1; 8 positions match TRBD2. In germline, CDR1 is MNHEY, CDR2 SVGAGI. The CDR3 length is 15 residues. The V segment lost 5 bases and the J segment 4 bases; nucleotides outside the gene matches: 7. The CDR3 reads CASSTTGGRYNEQFF. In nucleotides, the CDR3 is TGTGCCAGCAGTACCACGGGGGGGCGTTACAATGAGCAGTTCTTC.

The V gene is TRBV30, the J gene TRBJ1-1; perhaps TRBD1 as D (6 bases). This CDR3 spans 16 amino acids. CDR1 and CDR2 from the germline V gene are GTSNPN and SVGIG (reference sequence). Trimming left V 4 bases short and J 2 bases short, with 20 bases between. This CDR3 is CAWKVVGGSGNTEAFF. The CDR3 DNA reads TGTGCCTGGAAGGTGGTCGGGGGCTCGGGAAACACTGAAGCTTTCTTT.

CDR3 in amino acids: CASSVQPGGPLSIYGYTF. Here the CDR3 DNA reads TGTGCCAGTAGTGTGCAACCAGGAGGGCCGCTATCTATCTATGGCTACACCTTC. The chain couples TRBV19 to TRBJ1-2, with unresolved D. CDR1 and CDR2 from the germline V gene are LNHDA and SQIVND (reference sequence). The V gene lost 5 bases and the J gene lost 4 bases, with 26 bases spanning the gap. The CDR3 runs 18 residues.

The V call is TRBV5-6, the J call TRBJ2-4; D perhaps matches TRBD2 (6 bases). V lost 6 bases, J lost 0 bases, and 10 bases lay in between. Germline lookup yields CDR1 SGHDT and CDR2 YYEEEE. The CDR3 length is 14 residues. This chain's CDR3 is CASTYGGAKNIQYF. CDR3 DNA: TGTGCCAGCACCTACGGGGGAGCCAAAAACATTCAGTACTTC.

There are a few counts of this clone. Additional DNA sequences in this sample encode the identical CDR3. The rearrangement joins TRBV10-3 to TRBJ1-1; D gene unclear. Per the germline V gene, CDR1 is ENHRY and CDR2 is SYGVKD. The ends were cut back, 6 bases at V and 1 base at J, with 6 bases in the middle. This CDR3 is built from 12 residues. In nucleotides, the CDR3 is TGTGCCATCAGCCGACAGAACACTGAAGCTTTCTTT. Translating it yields CAISRQNTEAFF.

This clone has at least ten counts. In nucleotides, the CDR3 is TGTGCCAGCAGCTTATCTACAGATACGCAGTATTTT. This sequence encodes CASSLSTDTQYF. The chain links TRBV7-6 to TRBJ2-3; D is uncertain. V was pared by 2 bases and J by 3 bases, with 3 bases between. This CDR3 is 12 amino acids long. The germline CDR1 and CDR2 sequences are SGHVS and FNYEAQ.

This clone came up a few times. The DNA of the CDR3 is TGTGCCAGCACCTCAGCGGGGGGGCCGGATACGCAGTATTTT. Protein product: CASTSAGGPDTQYF. The chain couples TRBV25-1 to TRBJ2-3, with 10 bases matching TRBD2. CDR1 MGHDK and CDR2 SYGVNS come from the germline V gene. The V gene end was trimmed by 7 bases and the J gene end by 6 bases; junction bases not matched to a gene: 7. The CDR3 spans 14 residues.

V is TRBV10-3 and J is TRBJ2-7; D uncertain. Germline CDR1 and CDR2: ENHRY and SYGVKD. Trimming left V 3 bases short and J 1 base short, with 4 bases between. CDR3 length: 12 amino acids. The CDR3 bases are TGTGCCATCAGTGACGGGTCCTACGAGCAGTACTTC. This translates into CAISDGSYEQYF.

CDR3 sequence: CASSSLLAGDADTQYF. The CDR3 region has the DNA TGTGCCAGCAGTTCCCTACTAGCGGGGGACGCGGATACGCAGTATTTT. The rearrangement links TRBV11-2 to TRBJ2-3; 11 positions match TRBD2. After removal of 6 bases from V and 6 bases from J, the junction contained 11 bases not matched to a gene. In germline, CDR1 is SGHAT, CDR2 FQNNGV. The CDR3 has 16 amino acids.

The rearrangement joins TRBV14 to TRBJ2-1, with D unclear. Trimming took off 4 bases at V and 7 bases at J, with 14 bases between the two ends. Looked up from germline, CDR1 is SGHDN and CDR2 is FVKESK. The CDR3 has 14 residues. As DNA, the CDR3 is TGTGCCAGCAGCCCGTCGGGTATGCTGAATGAGCAGTTCTTC. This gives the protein CASSPSGMLNEQFF.

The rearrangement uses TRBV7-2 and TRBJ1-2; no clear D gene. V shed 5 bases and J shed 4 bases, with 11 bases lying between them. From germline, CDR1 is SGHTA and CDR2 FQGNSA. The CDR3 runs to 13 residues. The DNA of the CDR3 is TGTGCCAGCAGCCCGGCGGGTCGCTATGGCTACACCTTC. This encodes CASSPAGRYGYTF.

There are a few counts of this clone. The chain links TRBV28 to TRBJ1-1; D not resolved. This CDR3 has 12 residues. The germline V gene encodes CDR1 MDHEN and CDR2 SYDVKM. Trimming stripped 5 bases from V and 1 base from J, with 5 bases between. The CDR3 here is CASSIQNTEAFF. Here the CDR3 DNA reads TGTGCCAGCAGTATTCAGAACACTGAAGCTTTCTTT.

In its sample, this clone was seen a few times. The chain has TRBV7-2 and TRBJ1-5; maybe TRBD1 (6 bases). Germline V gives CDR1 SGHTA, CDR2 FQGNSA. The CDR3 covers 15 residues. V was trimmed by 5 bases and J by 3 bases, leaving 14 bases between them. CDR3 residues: CASSQVGQHNQPQHF. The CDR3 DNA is TGTGCCAGCAGCCAAGTCGGACAGCACAATCAGCCCCAGCATTTT.

CDR3 bases: TGTGCCAGTATCCGACAGGGGGAAACCTACGAGCAGTACTTC. Its translation: CASIRQGETYEQYF. This sequence joins TRBV19 and TRBJ2-7; 9 nucleotides line up with TRBD1. Per germline, CDR1 LNHDA and CDR2 SQIVND (reference sequence). V lost 7 bases, J lost 2 bases, and 6 bases stayed unmatched. The CDR3 consists of 14 residues.

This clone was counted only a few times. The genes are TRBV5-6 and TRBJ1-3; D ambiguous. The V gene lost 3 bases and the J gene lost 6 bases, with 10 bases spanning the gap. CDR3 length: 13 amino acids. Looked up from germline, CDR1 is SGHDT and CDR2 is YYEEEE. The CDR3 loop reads CASSSSTVNTIYF. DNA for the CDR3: TGTGCCAGCAGCTCATCAACGGTAAACACCATATATTTT.